This T cell receptor (beta chain) comes out of a study of cytomegalovirus exposure and HLA in healthy donors. Findings and limits, study-wide: Cytomegalovirus association was listed for about 180 TCR beta chains. In vitro data verified a few CMV-associated chains as specific for CMV antigens.

The PCR employed 60 Vbeta primers together with 13 Jbeta primers. This table comes from immunoSEQ multiplex PCR, and its TCRdb copy is limited to in-frame clones, with some not included. The sample lists about 200,000 clones; roughly 88% were seen once. About this clone: Its antigen is not known.

Sequencing was carried out using PBMCs. This TCR derives from a boy aged 2 to 10 in good health and CMV-seronegative.

The CDR3 spells CASTGRGNEQYF. CDR3 DNA: TGTGCCAGCACCGGAAGAGGGAACGAGCAGTACTTC. The rearrangement uses TRBV21-1 and TRBJ2-7; the D call TRBD2 from the table was never checked on the DNA. TRBV21-1 is designated a pseudogene. CDR3 length: 12 amino acids.